The 18 T cell receptor beta chains reported below all come from one sample, sequenced in a study of cytomegalovirus exposure and HLA in healthy donors. Researchers ran the PCR with 60 Vbeta and 13 Jbeta primers. The repertoire was sequenced with immunoSEQ multiplex PCR; TCRdb's copy has only in-frame clones and lacks some. Here the sample spans approximately 240,000 clones, 75% to 85% being singletons. Material: PBMCs. These receptors came from a woman in her sixties in good health and CMV-seropositive.

This chain uses TRBV7-9 with TRBJ2-5; 9 bases line up with TRBD1. Germline lookup yields CDR1 SEHNR and CDR2 FQNEAQ (reference sequence). V trimming: 4 bases; J trimming: 2 bases; junction bases outside the gene matches: 11. CDR3 size: 17 residues. CDR3 DNA sequence: TGTGCCAGCAGCTATCGGAAACCGGGACAGGGACAAGAGACCCAGTACTTC. Protein product: CASSYRKPGQGQETQYF.

The rearrangement uses TRBV9 and TRBJ2-3, with TRBD2 matching 12 bases. This CDR3 contains 19 residues. Unmatched junction bases numbered 9, after V lost 1 base and J lost 0 bases. CDR1 SGDLS and CDR2 YYNGEE come from the germline V gene. Here the CDR3 DNA reads TGTGCCAGCAGCGTACCACTAGCGGGGGGCGCCCCAAGCACAGATACGCAGTATTTT. Residues: CASSVPLAGGAPSTDTQYF.

The V call is TRBV4-1, the J call TRBJ2-3, with no clear D. Germline V gene sequence: CDR1 MGHRA, CDR2 YSYEKL. V lost 1 base to trimming and J lost 2 bases, with 13 bases between them. The CDR3 totals 16 residues. CDR3 in DNA: TGCGCCAGCAGCCAAGGGCCAGGTCAATCCACAGATACGCAGTATTTT. The encoded protein is CASSQGPGQSTDTQYF.

CDR3 sequence reads: CASGRDSPYNEQFF. The CDR3, as DNA: TGTGCTAGTGGTCGGGACTCGCCCTACAATGAGCAGTTCTTC. The V and J genes are TRBV12-5 and TRBJ2-1, with D tentatively TRBD2 (6 bases). CDR1 and CDR2 (germline): LGHNT, FRNRAP. V was trimmed by 5 bases and J by 2 bases, leaving 10 bases between them. The CDR3 contains 14 residues.

This chain connects TRBV28 to TRBJ2-1, with 13 positions matching TRBD2. CDR1 is MDHEN and CDR2 is SYDVKM in the germline V gene. J was trimmed by 7 bases and V by 10 bases; bases with no gene match: 7. This CDR3 has 14 amino acids. CDR3 amino acids: CAILLAGGRNEQFF. The CDR3 nucleotides read TGTGCCATCTTACTAGCGGGGGGGCGTAATGAGCAGTTCTTC.

This clone was counted a single time. The chain recombines TRBV11-3 with TRBJ2-2, with 10 bases lining up with TRBD1. The CDR3 sequence is 15 residues long. The trim removed 7 bases at V and 8 bases at J, leaving 10 bases unmatched. The germline gives CDR1 SGHNT, CDR2 YENEEA. The CDR3 is CASNPGTGVSGELFF. The CDR3 DNA sequence: TGTGCCAGCAACCCCGGGACAGGGGTATCGGGGGAGCTGTTTTTT.

The rearrangement uses TRBV7-2 and TRBJ2-1; 12 nucleotides align to TRBD1. Germline V gives CDR1 SGHTA, CDR2 FQGNSA. J was trimmed by 9 bases and V by 4 bases; bases with no gene match: 1. This CDR3 region has 13 residues. The CDR3 reads CASSWDRGREQFF. CDR3 DNA sequence: TGTGCCAGCAGCTGGGACAGGGGGCGTGAGCAGTTCTTC.

J is TRBJ2-4 and V is TRBV18; D is ambiguous. Germline V lookup: CDR1 KGHSH, CDR2 LQKENI. CDR3 size: 15 residues. V dropped 3 bases and J dropped 0 bases, with 9 bases sitting between them. The DNA for the CDR3 is TGTGCCAGCTCACCCCCCCCGTTAGCCAAAAACATTCAGTACTTC. This encodes CASSPPPLAKNIQYF.

This clone was recorded only once. The CDR3 sequence is CASSPFRDSPNTGELFF. DNA of the CDR3: TGTGCCAGCTCACCATTCCGGGACAGCCCGAACACCGGGGAGCTGTTTTTT. The V call is TRBV18, the J call TRBJ2-2, with 7 bases fitting TRBD1. The germline V gene encodes CDR1 KGHSH and CDR2 LQKENI. The CDR3 is made up of 17 amino acids. J gave up 0 bases and V 2 bases, and 6 bases lay outside the gene matches.

The chain couples TRBV12-5 to TRBJ2-1; D not certain. Germline loops: CDR1 LGHNT, CDR2 FRNRAP. This CDR3 is built from 15 residues. The germline V and J ends were trimmed by 2 bases and 6 bases, with 14 bases remaining between them. In DNA, the CDR3 is TGTGCTAGTGGTTTGCTAATAGCCTTGGGCAATGAGCAGTTCTTC. As protein: CASGLLIALGNEQFF.

The sample holds a few counts of this clone. The chain uses TRBV5-4 and TRBJ2-1; 13 bases align to TRBD2. The length of the CDR3 is 16 residues. Germline V gives CDR1 SGHNT, CDR2 YYREEE (reference sequence). J lost 9 bases, V lost 1 base, and 7 bases had no gene match. CDR3 DNA sequence: TGTGCCAGCAGCTTGCCTGGACTAGCGGGAGTAGTTGAGCAGTTCTTC. Encoded protein: CASSLPGLAGVVEQFF.

V is TRBV6-5 and J is TRBJ1-4, with 9 bases that match TRBD1. The CDR3 spans 15 residues. The V gene end was trimmed by 5 bases and the J gene end by 8 bases; junction bases not matched to a gene: 9. Germline values: CDR1 MNHEY, CDR2 SVGAGI. The CDR3: CASSRTGQGREKLFF. The CDR3 DNA sequence: TGTGCCAGCAGTCGTACGGGACAGGGTCGGGAAAAACTGTTTTTT.

J is TRBJ1-1 and V is TRBV5-1, with a weak D call TRBD1 (5 bases). Trimming took 4 bases from V and 5 from J, leaving 18 bases between them. The germline gives CDR1 SGHRS, CDR2 YFSETQ. The CDR3 totals 15 residues. The CDR3 here is CASSPGGDLGTEAFF. CDR3 DNA sequence: TGCGCCAGCAGCCCCGGGGGGGACTTGGGGACTGAAGCTTTCTTT.

The chain joins TRBV5-1 to TRBJ2-7; 8 positions match TRBD2. The CDR3 has 16 amino acids. V shed 0 bases, J shed 1 base, and the junction held 6 bases outside the gene matches. From germline, CDR1 is SGHRS and CDR2 YFSETQ. This chain's CDR3 is CASSLGLTSASYEQYF. The DNA of the CDR3 is TGCGCCAGCAGCTTGGGGTTGACTAGCGCTTCCTACGAGCAGTACTTC.

CDR3: CASSLLGGVAFF. The DNA of the CDR3 is TGTGCCAGCAGTTTATTGGGGGGGGTGGCTTTCTTT. The chain joins TRBV27 to TRBJ1-1, with D possibly TRBD1 on 5 matching bases. Germline lookup yields CDR1 MNHEY and CDR2 SMNVEV (reference sequence). V was trimmed by 1 base and J by 11 bases, leaving 11 bases between them. This CDR3 comprises 12 residues.

This chain joins TRBV19 and TRBJ1-3; 7 bases agree with TRBD1. Germline V CDR1 and CDR2: LNHDA, SQIVND (reference sequence). The CDR3 contains 14 residues. With V trimmed by 9 bases and J by 1 base, 6 bases remained unmatched. DNA for the CDR3: TGTGCCAGCCTCAACAGGGGTTCTGGAAACACCATATATTTT. Encoded protein: CASLNRGSGNTIYF.

This clone was seen more than once but under ten times. This rearrangement joins TRBV5-1 to TRBJ2-5; no firm D call. Judging by the DNA end, TRBJ2-7 fits better; the J call may be wrong. Per the germline V gene, CDR1 is SGHRS and CDR2 is YFSETQ. This CDR3 is built from 14 residues. CDR3 loop: CASSLYADSYEQYF. The CDR3 nucleotides are TGCGCCAGCAGCTTGTATGCGGACTCCTACGAGCAGTACTTC.

The chain is built from TRBV6-1 and TRBJ2-7; D perhaps matches TRBD2 (6 bases). V shed 6 bases and J shed 1 base, with 13 bases lying between them. CDR3 length: 14 residues. Germline V lookup: CDR1 MNHNS, CDR2 SASEGT. The CDR3 bases are TGTGCCAGCAGACAATTGGGAGGATCCTACGAGCAGTACTTC. Translated, it gives CASRQLGGSYEQYF.